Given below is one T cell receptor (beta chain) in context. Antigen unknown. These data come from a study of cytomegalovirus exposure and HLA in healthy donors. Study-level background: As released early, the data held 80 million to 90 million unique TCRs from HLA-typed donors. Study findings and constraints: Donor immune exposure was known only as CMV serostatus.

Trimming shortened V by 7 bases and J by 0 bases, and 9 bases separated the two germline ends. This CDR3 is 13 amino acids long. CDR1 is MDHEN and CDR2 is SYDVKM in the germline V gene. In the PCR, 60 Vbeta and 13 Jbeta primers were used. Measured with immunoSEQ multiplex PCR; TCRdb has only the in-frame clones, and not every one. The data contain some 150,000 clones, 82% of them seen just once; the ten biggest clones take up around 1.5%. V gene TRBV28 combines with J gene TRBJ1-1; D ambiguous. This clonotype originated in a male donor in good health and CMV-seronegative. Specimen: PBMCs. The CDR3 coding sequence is TGTGCCAGCACGTCCAGGTTGAACACTGAAGCTTTCTTT. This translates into CASTSRLNTEAFF.